A single T cell receptor beta chain is shown here with its context. These data are taken from a study of identifying expanded T cells in peripheral blood. The CDR3 totals 15 residues. Germline CDR1 MDHEN, CDR2 SYDVKM. Trimming removed 4 bases from V and 5 bases from J; junction bases left unmatched: 7. Healthy donors had no documented immune events, such as infections, while sampled. The data were produced by immunoSEQ multiplex PCR, yet TCRdb's version contains in-frame clones alone and is incomplete. The repertoire holds 90,000 to 100,000 clones, 85% to 90% seen once, with approximately 4% in the top ten.

This chain uses TRBV28 with TRBJ1-4, with 7 bases lining up with TRBD1. The specimen sequenced was blood. The sequence was collected from a person aged 18-69 years in good health. The CDR3 region is CASSSGQDFNEKLFF. The CDR3 region has the DNA TGTGCCAGCAGTTCAGGACAGGACTTCAATGAAAAACTGTTTTTT.